Detailed here is one T cell receptor beta chain. Profiled with immunoSEQ multiplex PCR; TCRdb holds only in-frame clones, not every one. The profile shows some 250,000 clones, approximately 80% of them singletons. Trimming pared 1 base from V and 1 base from J, leaving 8 bases between. The V gene's germline CDR1 is SGHVS and CDR2 FQNEAQ. The CDR3 totals 15 residues. The data are from a study of blood T cell repertoires in COVID-19. The V call is TRBV7-8, the J call TRBJ2-4; D is possibly TRBD2 (5 bases). This sequence was found in a man aged 40-49 years with acute or convalescent COVID-19. Input material: peripheral blood. The CDR3 coding sequence is TGTGCCAGCAGCTTAGAACTAGGGGCCAAAAACATTCAGTACTTC. This codes for CASSLELGAKNIQYF. Variable domain in full (rest from reference TRBV7-8 and TRBJ2-4): GAGVSQSPRYKVAKRGQDVALRCDPISGHVSLFWYQQALGQGPEFLTYFQNEAQLDKSGLPSDRFFAERPEGSVSTLKIQRTQQEDSAVYLCASSLELGAKNIQYFGAGTRLSVL.